This record covers a single TCR beta chain. Its antigen remains unidentified. This entry comes from a study of cytomegalovirus exposure and HLA in healthy donors. Study information: Around 180 million T cells yielded roughly 100 million unique TCR beta sequences, as an earlier analysis found. Of roughly 400 genotyped donors, more than 75% clustered with self-reported Caucasian donors. Whole-study findings and limits: The authors considered a cluster of highly shared sequence variants likely to be a sequencing artifact. Presence/absence analysis assumed near-uniform sequencing depth across donors.

Germline V lookup: CDR1 PRHDT, CDR2 FYEKMQ (reference sequence). V was cut by 2 bases and J by 4 bases, with 19 bases left in between. The CDR3 runs to 17 residues. In the PCR, 60 Vbeta and 13 Jbeta primers were used. Sequencing used immunoSEQ multiplex PCR; TCRdb keeps in-frame clones, though not all of them. The sample holds over 90,000 clones, roughly 70% seen once. This clonotype originated in a woman aged 45-59 years in good health and CMV-seropositive. The V call is TRBV13, the J call TRBJ2-3; D is perhaps TRBD2 (6 bases). Sequences were obtained from PBMCs. The CDR3 nucleotides are TGTGCCAGCAGCTTAAGGAGGGGTGACGACGGGGCAGATACGCAGTATTTT. This codes for CASSLRRGDDGADTQYF.